This T cell receptor (beta chain) was sequenced for a study of blood T cell repertoires in COVID-19. Turning to the study itself: Samples of COVID-19 (acute and convalescent) were obtained from the United States, Italy and Spain.

This clone was detected a few times. Other DNA variants within this sample encode the same CDR3. The J segment lost 0 bases and the V segment lost 4 bases, leaving 0 bases of the junction unmatched. The CDR3 runs 14 residues. The V gene's germline CDR1 is SGHVS and CDR2 FQNEAQ. Grouping used clinical history reported by participants in a survey and questionnaire. TCRdb keeps only in-frame clones here, not all; method: immunoSEQ multiplex PCR. The data show under 200,000 clones, roughly 82% seen once. This clonotype originated in a woman aged 60 to 75 with acute COVID-19. The specimen sequenced was PBMCs or T cells enriched from blood (not recorded which). The V and J genes are TRBV7-8 and TRBJ1-3; TRBD1 matches 7 bases. The CDR3 reads CASSYRGSGNTIYF. DNA of the CDR3: TGTGCCAGCAGCTACAGGGGCTCTGGAAACACCATATATTTT.